Below, one T cell receptor beta chain is given with its context. Its antigen is undetermined. This CDR3 is built from 15 residues. Germline loops: CDR1 LGHDT, CDR2 YNNKEL (reference sequence). Each CDR3 protein gets one entry in TCRdb, which reprocessed the 5' RACE reads and gives no DNA. The specimen's table records 400,000 or so distinct CDR3 sequences. This sample is drawn from a study of T cells expressing NK-cell markers. Findings and limits, study-wide: Where a few donors were concerned, these clonotypes also led the CD3+CD56-NKG2C+ fraction.

The receptor's source is a woman in her forties or fifties in good health. V is TRBV3-1 and J is TRBJ2-5. The specimen was blood T cells: a sorted CD56 or NKG2C T cell subset, CD4+ or CD8+ T cells, or bulk PBMC T cells (not recorded which). CDR3 sequence reads: CASSQVVRKQETQYF.